The source of this T cell receptor (beta chain) is a study of shared T cell receptors in the human thymus. The method was immunoSEQ multiplex PCR; TCRdb's version includes in-frame clones alone and lacks a portion of them. The sample yields about 400,000 clones, 85% to 95% seen once. This clone has only one observation. The V gene's germline CDR1 is SGHAT and CDR2 FQNNGV. The CDR3 sequence is 14 residues long. Trimming took 5 bases from V and 3 from J, leaving 13 bases between them. The V gene is TRBV11-2, the J gene TRBJ2-5; D possibly corresponds to TRBD2 (5 bases). What was sequenced was thymocytes. This clonotype originated in a human donor. The DNA for the CDR3 is TGTGCCAGCAGCCAAAACGCGGGTAAAGAGACCCAGTACTTC. The encoded protein is CASSQNAGKETQYF.